The T cell receptor (beta chain) described here comes from a study of T cell changes during pregnancy in multiple sclerosis. Sequenced by immunoSEQ multiplex PCR; TCRdb stores in-frame clones only, minus some. The sample carries approximately 72,000 clones, about 93% recorded once. The CDR3 runs 14 residues. This TCR came from a female donor in good health, enrolled as a control in a pregnancy study. Material: peripheral blood, obtained in the first trimester of pregnancy. V usage is TRBV1 and J usage is TRBJ2-7; TRBD2, the D gene given by the table, was not confirmed from the DNA. TRBV1 is given as a pseudogene. The chain's CDR3 is CTSNEWRLHYEQYF. For the CDR3, the DNA is TGCACCAGCAACGAATGGCGGCTTCACTACGAGCAGTACTTC.